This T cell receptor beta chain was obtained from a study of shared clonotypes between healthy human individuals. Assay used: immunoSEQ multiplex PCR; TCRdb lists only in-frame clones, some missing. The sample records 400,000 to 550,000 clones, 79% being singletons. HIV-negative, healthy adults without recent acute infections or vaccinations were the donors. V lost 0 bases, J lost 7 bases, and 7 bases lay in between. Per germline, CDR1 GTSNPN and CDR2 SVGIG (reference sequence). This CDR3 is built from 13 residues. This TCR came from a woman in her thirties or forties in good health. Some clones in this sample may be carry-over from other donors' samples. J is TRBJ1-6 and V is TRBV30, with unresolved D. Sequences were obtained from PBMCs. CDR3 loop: CAWSVGSNSPLHF. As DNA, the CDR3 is TGTGCCTGGAGTGTAGGGTCCAATTCACCCCTCCACTTT.